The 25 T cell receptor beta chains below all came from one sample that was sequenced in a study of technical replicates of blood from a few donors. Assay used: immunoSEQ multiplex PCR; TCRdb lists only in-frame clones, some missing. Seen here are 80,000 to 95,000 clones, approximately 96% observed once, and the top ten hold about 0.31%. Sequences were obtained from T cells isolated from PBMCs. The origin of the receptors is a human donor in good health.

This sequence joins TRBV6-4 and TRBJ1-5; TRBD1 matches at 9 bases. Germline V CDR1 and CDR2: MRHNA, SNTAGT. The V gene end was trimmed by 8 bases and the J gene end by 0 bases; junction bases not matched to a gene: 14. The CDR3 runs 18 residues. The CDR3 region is CASPIRDRDYYSNQPQHF. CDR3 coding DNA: TGTGCCAGCCCCATCCGGGACAGGGACTATTATAGCAATCAGCCCCAGCATTTT.

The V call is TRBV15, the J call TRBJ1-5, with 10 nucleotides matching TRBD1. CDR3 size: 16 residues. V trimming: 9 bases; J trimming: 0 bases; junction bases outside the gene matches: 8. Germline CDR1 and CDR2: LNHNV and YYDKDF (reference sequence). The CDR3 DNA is TGTGCCACTAGTCCGGGACAGGGGTATAGCAATCAGCCCCAGCATTTT. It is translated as CATSPGQGYSNQPQHF.

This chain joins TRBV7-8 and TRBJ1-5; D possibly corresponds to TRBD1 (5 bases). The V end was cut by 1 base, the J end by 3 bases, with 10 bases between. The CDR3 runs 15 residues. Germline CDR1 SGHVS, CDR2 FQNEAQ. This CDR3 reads CASSLETVYNQPQHF. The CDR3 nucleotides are TGTGCCAGCAGCTTAGAGACAGTCTACAATCAGCCCCAGCATTTT.

CDR3 sequence reads: CASSPANPQPQHF. CDR3 bases: TGTGCCAGCAGTCCCGCTAACCCTCAGCCCCAGCATTTT. This chain connects TRBV28 to TRBJ1-5, with D unresolved. Trimming pared 5 bases from V and 6 bases from J, leaving 11 bases between. The CDR3 consists of 13 residues. Per germline, CDR1 MDHEN and CDR2 SYDVKM.

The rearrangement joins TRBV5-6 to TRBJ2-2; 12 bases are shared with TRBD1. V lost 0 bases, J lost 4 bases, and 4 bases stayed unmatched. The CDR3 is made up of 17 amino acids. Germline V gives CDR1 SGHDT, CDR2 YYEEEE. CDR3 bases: TGTGCCAGCAGCTTGGGTCCGGGACAGGGGGCCACCGGGGAGCTGTTTTTT. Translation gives CASSLGPGQGATGELFF.

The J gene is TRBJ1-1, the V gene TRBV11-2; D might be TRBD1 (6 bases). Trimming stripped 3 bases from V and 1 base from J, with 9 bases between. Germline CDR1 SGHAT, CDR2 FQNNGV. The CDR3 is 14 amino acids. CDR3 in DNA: TGTGCCAGCAGCTTCCAGGGGTCGAACACTGAAGCTTTCTTT. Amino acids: CASSFQGSNTEAFF.

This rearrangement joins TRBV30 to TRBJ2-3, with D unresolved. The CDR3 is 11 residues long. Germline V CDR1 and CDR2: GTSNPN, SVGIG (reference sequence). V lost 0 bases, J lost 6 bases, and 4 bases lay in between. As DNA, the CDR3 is TGTGCCTGGAGTGTTTCGGATACGCAGTATTTT. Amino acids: CAWSVSDTQYF. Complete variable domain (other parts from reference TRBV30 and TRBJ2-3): SQTIHQWPATLVQPVGSPLSLECTVEGTSNPNLYWYRQAAGRGLQLLFYSVGIGQISSEVPQNLSASRPQDRQFILSSKKLLLSDSGFYLCAWSVSDTQYFGPGTRLTVL.

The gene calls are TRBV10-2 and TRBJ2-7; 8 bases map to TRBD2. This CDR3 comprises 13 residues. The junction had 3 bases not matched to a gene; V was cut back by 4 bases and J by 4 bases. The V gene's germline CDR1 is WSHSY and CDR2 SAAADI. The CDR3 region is CASSASGLYEQYF. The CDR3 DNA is TGCGCCAGCAGTGCTAGCGGGTTGTACGAGCAGTACTTC.

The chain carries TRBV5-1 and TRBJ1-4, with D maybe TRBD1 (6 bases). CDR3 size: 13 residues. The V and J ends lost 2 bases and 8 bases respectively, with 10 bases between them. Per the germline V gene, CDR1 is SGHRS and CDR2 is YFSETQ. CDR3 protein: CASSLQGREKLFF. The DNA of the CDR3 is TGCGCCAGCAGCTTACAGGGTCGCGAAAAACTGTTTTTT.

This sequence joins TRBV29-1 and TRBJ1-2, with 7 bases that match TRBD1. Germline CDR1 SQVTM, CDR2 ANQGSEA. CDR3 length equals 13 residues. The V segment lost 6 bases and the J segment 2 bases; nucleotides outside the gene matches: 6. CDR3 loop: CSVYPTGNYGYTF. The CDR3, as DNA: TGCAGCGTCTACCCGACAGGGAACTATGGCTACACCTTC.

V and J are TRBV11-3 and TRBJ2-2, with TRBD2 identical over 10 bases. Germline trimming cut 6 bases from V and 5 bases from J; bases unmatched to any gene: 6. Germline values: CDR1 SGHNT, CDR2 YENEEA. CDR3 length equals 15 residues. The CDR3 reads CASSYETSGTGELFF. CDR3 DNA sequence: TGTGCCAGCAGTTATGAGACTAGCGGGACCGGGGAGCTGTTTTTT.

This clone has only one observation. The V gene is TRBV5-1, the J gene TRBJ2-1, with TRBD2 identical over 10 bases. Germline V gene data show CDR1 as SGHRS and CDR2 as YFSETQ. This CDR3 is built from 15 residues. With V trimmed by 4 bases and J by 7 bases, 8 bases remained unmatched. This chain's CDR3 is CASSPLAGVGNEQFF. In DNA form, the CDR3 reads TGCGCCAGCAGCCCGCTAGCGGGAGTAGGTAATGAGCAGTTCTTC.

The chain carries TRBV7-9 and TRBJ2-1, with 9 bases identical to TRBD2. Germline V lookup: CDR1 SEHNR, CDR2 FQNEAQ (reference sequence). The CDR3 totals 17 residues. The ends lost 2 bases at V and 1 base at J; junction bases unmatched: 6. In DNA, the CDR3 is TGTGCCAGCAGCTTACCTAGCGGGACTTTTTCCTACAATGAGCAGTTCTTC. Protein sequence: CASSLPSGTFSYNEQFF.

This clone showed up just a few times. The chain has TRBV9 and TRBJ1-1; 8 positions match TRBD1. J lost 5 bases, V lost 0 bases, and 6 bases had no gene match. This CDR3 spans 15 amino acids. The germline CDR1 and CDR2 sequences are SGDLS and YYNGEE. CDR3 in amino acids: CASSVDRQGRTEAFF. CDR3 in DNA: TGTGCCAGCAGCGTAGACAGACAGGGGAGAACTGAAGCTTTCTTT.

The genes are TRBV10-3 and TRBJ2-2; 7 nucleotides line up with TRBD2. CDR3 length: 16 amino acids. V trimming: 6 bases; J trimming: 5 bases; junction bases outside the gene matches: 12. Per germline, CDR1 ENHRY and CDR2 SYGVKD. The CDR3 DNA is TGTGCCATCAGCTTGACTAGCCCGGAGAGGACCGGGGAGCTGTTTTTT. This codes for CAISLTSPERTGELFF.

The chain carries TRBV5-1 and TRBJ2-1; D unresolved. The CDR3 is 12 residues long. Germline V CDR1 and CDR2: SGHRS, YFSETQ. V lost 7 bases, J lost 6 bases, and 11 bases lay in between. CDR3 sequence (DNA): TGCGCCAGCGGCCGAACAGCCAATGAGCAGTTCTTC. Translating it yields CASGRTANEQFF.

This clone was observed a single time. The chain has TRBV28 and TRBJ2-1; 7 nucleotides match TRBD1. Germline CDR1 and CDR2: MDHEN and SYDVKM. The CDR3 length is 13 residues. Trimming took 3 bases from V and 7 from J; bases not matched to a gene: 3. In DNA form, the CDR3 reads TGTGCCAGCAGTTTGTCCAGGGGGAATGAGCAGTTCTTC. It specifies CASSLSRGNEQFF.

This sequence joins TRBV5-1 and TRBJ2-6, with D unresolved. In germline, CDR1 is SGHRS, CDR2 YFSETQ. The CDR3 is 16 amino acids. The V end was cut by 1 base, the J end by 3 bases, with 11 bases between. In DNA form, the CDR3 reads TGCGCCAGCAGCTTGTATGAAACTGGTGGGGCCAACGTCCTGACTTTC. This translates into CASSLYETGGANVLTF.

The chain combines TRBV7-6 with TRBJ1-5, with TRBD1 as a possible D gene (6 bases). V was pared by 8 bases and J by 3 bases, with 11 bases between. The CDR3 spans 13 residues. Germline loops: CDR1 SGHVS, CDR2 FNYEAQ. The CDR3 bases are TGTGCCAGCCGCACAGGGCCCAATCAGCCCCAGCATTTT. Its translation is CASRTGPNQPQHF.

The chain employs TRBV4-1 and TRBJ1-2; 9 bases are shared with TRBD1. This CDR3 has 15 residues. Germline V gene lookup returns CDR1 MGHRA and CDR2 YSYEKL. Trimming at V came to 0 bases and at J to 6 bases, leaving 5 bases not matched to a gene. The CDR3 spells CASSQEDRGFNGYTF. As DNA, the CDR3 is TGCGCCAGCAGCCAAGAGGACAGGGGTTTTAATGGCTACACCTTC.

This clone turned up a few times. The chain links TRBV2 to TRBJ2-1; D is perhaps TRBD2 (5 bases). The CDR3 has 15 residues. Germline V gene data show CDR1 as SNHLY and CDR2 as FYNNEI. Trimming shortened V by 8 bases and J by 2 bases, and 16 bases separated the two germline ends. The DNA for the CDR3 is TGTGCCAGCCAAGCTAGCACCACTCCCTACAATGAGCAGTTCTTC. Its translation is CASQASTTPYNEQFF.

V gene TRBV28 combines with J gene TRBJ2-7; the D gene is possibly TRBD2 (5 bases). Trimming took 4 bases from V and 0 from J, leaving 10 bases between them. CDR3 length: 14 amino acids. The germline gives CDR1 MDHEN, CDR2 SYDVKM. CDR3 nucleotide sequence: TGTGCCAGCAGTTCAACGGGGAGCTCCTACGAGCAGTACTTC. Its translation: CASSSTGSSYEQYF.

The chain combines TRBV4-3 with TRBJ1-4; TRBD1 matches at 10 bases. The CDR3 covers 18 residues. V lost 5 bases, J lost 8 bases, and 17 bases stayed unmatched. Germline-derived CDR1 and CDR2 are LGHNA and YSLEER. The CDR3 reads CASSLGTGARSRYEKLFF. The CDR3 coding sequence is TGCGCCAGCAGCTTAGGGACAGGGGCAAGGTCGAGATACGAAAAACTGTTTTTT.

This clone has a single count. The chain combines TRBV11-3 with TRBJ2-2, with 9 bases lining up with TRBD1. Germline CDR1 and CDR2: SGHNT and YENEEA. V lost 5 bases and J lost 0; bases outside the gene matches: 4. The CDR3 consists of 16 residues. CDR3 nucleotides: TGTGCCAGCAGCAACCGGGACAGGGCGAACACCGGGGAGCTGTTTTTT. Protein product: CASSNRDRANTGELFF. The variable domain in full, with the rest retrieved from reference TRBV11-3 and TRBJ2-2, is EAGVVQSPRYKIIEKKQPVAFWCNPISGHNTLYWYLQNLGQGPELLIRYENEEAVDDSQLPKDRFSAERLKGVDSTLKIQPAELGDSAVYLCASSNRDRANTGELFFGEGSRLTVL.

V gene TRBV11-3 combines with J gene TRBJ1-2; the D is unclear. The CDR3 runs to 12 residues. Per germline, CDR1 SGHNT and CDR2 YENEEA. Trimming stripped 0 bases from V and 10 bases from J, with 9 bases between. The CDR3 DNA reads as TGTGCCAGCAGCTTAGACAGAATTGCCTACACCTTC. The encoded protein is CASSLDRIAYTF.